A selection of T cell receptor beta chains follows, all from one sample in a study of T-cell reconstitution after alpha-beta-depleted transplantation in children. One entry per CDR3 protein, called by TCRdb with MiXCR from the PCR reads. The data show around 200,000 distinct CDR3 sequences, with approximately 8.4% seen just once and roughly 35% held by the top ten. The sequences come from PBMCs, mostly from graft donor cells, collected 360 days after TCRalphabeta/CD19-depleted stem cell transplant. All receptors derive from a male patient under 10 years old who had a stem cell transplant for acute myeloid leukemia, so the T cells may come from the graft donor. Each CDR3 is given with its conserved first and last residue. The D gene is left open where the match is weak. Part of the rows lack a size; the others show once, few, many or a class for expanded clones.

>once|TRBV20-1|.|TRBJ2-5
CSASQGDLTQYF
TGCAGTGCTAGCCAGGGGGACTTGACCCAGTACTTC
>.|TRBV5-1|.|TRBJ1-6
CASSPELSGDSPLHF
TGCGCCAGCAGCCCCGAATTGTCCGGAGATTCACCCCTCCACTTT
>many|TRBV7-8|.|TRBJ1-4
CASSLARGEEKLFF
TGTGCCAGCAGCTTAGCGAGGGGAGAGGAAAAACTGTTTTTT
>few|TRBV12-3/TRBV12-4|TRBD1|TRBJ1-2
CASSSIRDRDGYTF
TGTGCCAGCAGTTCTATCCGGGACAGGGATGGCTACACCTTC
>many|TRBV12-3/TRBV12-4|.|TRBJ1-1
CASSLVWGGGTEAFF
TGTGCCAGCAGTTTAGTGTGGGGCGGGGGCACTGAAGCTTTCTTT
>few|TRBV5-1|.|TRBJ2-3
CASSRRDPMDTQYF
TGCGCCAGCAGCCGCCGGGACCCCATGGATACGCAGTATTTT
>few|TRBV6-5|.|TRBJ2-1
CASSYHATRGAYNEQFF
TGTGCCAGCAGTTACCACGCTACTAGGGGGGCCTACAATGAGCAGTTCTTC
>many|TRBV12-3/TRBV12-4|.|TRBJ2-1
CASGLDSASYNEQFF
TGTGCCAGCGGGTTAGACAGTGCCTCCTACAATGAGCAGTTCTTC
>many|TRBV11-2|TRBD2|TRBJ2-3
CASTSPFDSGGTDTQYF
TGTGCCAGCACCTCCCCTTTCGATAGCGGGGGCACAGATACGCAGTATTTT
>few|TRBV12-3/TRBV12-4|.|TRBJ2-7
CASSQTGSSYEQYF
TGTGCCAGCAGTCAGACAGGAAGCTCCTACGAGCAGTACTTC
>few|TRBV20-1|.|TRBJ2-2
CSVRAAANTGELFF
TGCAGTGTAAGGGCAGCCGCGAACACCGGGGAGCTGTTTTTT
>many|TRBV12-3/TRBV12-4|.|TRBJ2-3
CASSLRGADTQYF
TGTGCCAGCAGTTTAAGGGGGGCAGATACGCAGTATTTT
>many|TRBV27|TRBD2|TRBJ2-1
CASSKLAGVYNEQFF
TGTGCCAGCAGCAAGTTAGCGGGAGTCTACAATGAGCAGTTCTTC
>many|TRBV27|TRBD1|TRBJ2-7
CASNRQGKHEQYF
TGTGCCAGCAACCGACAGGGTAAACACGAGCAGTACTTC
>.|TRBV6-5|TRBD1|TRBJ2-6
CASLNTGAGANVLTF
TGTGCCAGCCTCAACACAGGGGCTGGGGCCAACGTCCTGACTTTC
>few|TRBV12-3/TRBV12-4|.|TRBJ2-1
CASSLRKRHEQFF
TGTGCCAGCAGTTTAAGAAAGCGGCATGAGCAGTTCTTC
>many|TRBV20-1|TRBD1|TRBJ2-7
CSARPPLDRYSYEQYF
TGCAGTGCTAGACCTCCGCTGGACAGGTACTCCTACGAGCAGTACTTC
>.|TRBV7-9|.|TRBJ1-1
CASSTPTGQGTEAFF
TGTGCCAGCAGCACGCCGACAGGTCAGGGGACTGAAGCTTTCTTT
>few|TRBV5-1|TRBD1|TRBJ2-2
CASSLRTGDDTGELFF
TGCGCCAGCAGCCTCCGGACAGGGGACGACACCGGGGAGCTGTTTTTT
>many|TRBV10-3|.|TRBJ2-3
CAISPGQGGILDTQYF
TGTGCCATCAGTCCTGGTCAGGGGGGCATTTTGGATACGCAGTATTTT
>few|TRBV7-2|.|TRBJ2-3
CASSFLRGTDTQYF
TGTGCCAGCAGCTTCTTGCGAGGCACAGATACGCAGTATTTT
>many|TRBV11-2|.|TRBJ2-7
CASSRHPGVGYEQYF
TGTGCCAGCAGCCGTCATCCAGGGGTGGGCTACGAGCAGTACTTC
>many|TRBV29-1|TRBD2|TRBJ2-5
CSAGGRTQYF
TGCAGCGCGGGGGGAAGGACCCAGTACTTC
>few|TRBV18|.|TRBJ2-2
CASSPRGAGQWNTGELFF
TGTGCCAGCTCACCGAGAGGAGCGGGACAGTGGAACACCGGGGAGCTGTTTTTT
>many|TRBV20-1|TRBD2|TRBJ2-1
CSASGRAGYNEQFF
TGCAGTGCTAGCGGGAGGGCGGGGTACAATGAGCAGTTCTTC
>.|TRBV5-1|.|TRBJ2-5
CASKGEETQYF
TGCGCCAGCAAAGGGGAAGAGACCCAGTACTTC
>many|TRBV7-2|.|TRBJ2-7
CASSLAPNLRVNYEQYF
TGTGCCAGCAGCTTAGCGCCTAACCTCAGGGTTAACTACGAGCAGTACTTC
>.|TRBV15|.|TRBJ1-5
CATRRDRDQPQHF
TGTGCCACCAGGCGGGACCGAGATCAGCCCCAGCATTTT
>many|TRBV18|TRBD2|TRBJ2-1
CASSLASGYNEQFF
TGTGCCAGCTCACTCGCTAGCGGGTACAATGAGCAGTTCTTC
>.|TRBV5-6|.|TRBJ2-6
CASSLDISGANVLTF
TGTGCCAGCAGCCTTGACATCTCTGGGGCCAACGTCCTGACTTTC
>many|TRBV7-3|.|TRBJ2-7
CATRAVRPLYEQYF
TGTGCCACGCGCGCGGTGCGCCCCCTCTACGAGCAGTACTTC